A selection of T cell receptor beta chains follows, all from one sample in a study of T cell responses to AZD1222 COVID-19 vaccine. The data were produced by immunoSEQ multiplex PCR, yet TCRdb's version contains in-frame clones alone and is incomplete. The sample yields approximately 270,000 clones, almost 95% seen once. The sample consisted of peripheral blood, taken 28 days after the second AZD1222 dose. The receptors originated from an adult who received the AZD1222 COVID-19 vaccine. Each CDR3 is given with its conserved first and last residue. Each record gives: CDR3 protein, V gene, J gene.

CASSPWGAIGNTIYF,TRBV5-1,TRBJ1-3
CASSLTGPAEQFF,TRBV7-3,TRBJ2-1
CASRPTSGGEQYF,TRBV27,TRBJ2-7
CASRRSGANSPLHF,TRBV9,TRBJ1-6
CASSLGGDEQYF,TRBV5-1,TRBJ2-7
CASSPTLQETQYF,TRBV7-9,TRBJ2-5
CASSQNRGNEQFF,TRBV3-1/TRBV3-2,TRBJ2-1
CASSLRGRFNYEQYF,TRBV7-2,TRBJ2-7
CASSLGIGAEAFF,TRBV7-2,TRBJ1-1
CASSQSCTEAFF,TRBV23-1,TRBJ1-1
CASSQRGAFGYTF,TRBV12-3/TRBV12-4,TRBJ1-2
CATSTAPGIDQPQHF,TRBV24-1,TRBJ1-5
CASSAGPYEQYF,TRBV28,TRBJ2-7
CASSSPGQGWEQYF,TRBV28,TRBJ2-7
CASSQAVGLAGDLPYEQYF,TRBV4-1,TRBJ2-7
CASSAGDPYEQFF,TRBV12-3/TRBV12-4,TRBJ2-1
CASSNPGAAGELFF,TRBV19,TRBJ2-2
CASSVQGANDIQYF,TRBV19,TRBJ2-4
CASSTMGTYTGELFF,TRBV9,TRBJ2-2
CASSRQAEQFF,TRBV6-5,TRBJ2-1
CASSERQSSYNEQFF,TRBV2,TRBJ2-1
CASSWGIYGYTF,TRBV5-8,TRBJ1-2
CASSVGSVSSYEQYF,TRBV10-1,TRBJ2-7
CASGDLGSPSYGYTF,TRBV9,TRBJ1-2
CASSLYQSSYEQYF,TRBV5-4,TRBJ2-7
CASSYTHSVNSPLHF,TRBV6-2/TRBV6-3,TRBJ1-6
CASTDRGTPTLHF,TRBV2,TRBJ1-6
CSVGELDRANYGYTF,TRBV29-1,TRBJ1-2
CASSRTGGQQPQHF,TRBV6-6,TRBJ1-5